The subject of this entry is one T cell receptor beta chain. The data were obtained in a study of cytomegalovirus exposure and HLA in healthy donors. Study-level information: About 85 million unique TCRs from HLA-typed donors were held in an early release of data.

Primers: 60 Vbeta forward and 13 Jbeta reverse. Method: immunoSEQ multiplex PCR; TCRdb's copy keeps in-frame clones and lacks some. The sample carries under 40,000 clones, 85% to 95% recorded once. Sequenced: PBMCs. The clonotype originates from a woman between 18 and 30 years old in good health and CMV-seronegative.

CDR3 residues: CASSLRSRERAYF. DNA for the CDR3: TGTGCCAGCAGCTTAAGGTCCCGGGAACGAGCGTACTTC. The V call is TRBV7-9, the J call TRBJ2-7, with D possibly being TRBD2 (5 bases). V lost 2 bases, J lost 12 bases, and 17 bases lay in between. Germline CDR1 reads SEHNR; CDR2 reads FQNEAQ (reference sequence). This CDR3 contains 13 residues.